This T cell receptor beta chain was captured in a study of PD-1 blockade in classical Hodgkin lymphoma (dated by TCRdb to about 2020). Describing the broader study: Nivolumab dosing was 3 mg/kg intravenously every 2 weeks, continuing until either disease progression or unacceptable toxicity. To define a peripheral blood immune signature of response to PD-1 blockade in classical Hodgkin lymphoma, the study combined TCR beta sequencing with CyTOF.

As concerns this clone: This receptor's antigen is unknown. No base quality values were provided; no much bigger clone lies one nucleotide off.

Overall study results and their limits: Among trial patients, those achieving complete response had baseline diversity similar to that of newly diagnosed patients, while diversity was significantly lower in partial responders and progressors. Lower diversity was observed in patients in whom nivolumab was started less than 1 year after ASCT, and these patients were excluded from later analyses so that confounding by immune reconstitution would be avoided. Baseline TCR diversity was reported to be lower in newly diagnosed patients than in healthy donors and to be lower still in relapsed/refractory patients. The study was restricted to a single clinical trial cohort, and the causes of repertoire differences, possibly disease activity or prior therapy, were left undefined. A significant rise by C4D1 was seen in CD4+ but not CD8+ TCR diversity (p=0.0027 vs p=0.16), with the rise being most apparent in complete responders (p=0.02).

Genomic DNA was extracted with the Qiagen DNeasy kit from unsorted PBMCs and from negatively selected CD4+ and CD8+ fractions. TCR beta CDR3 regions were subjected to amplification by immunoSEQ multiplex PCR with primers that anneal to V and J segments. A synthetic immune receptor repertoire was used to minimize amplification bias, and any remaining bias was removed computationally after sequencing. The paper's data handling went like this. Repertoire diversity was quantified as the Shannon entropy index using custom Python scripts. Unsorted, CD4+ and CD8+ repertoires were examined separately, except in combined analyses, for which CD4+ and CD8+ sequences were merged in silico. Clonal expansion was defined as a frequency increase of at least 2-fold after treatment compared with C1D1, and clones undetected at baseline were assigned a pseudocount of 0.5. Clones with 0 or 1 copy at C1D1 were classified as singleton clones, and clones with 2 or more copies were classified as non-singleton clones. By matching protein sequences in sorted samples from the same patient, clones expanded in unsorted samples were annotated as CD4+, CD8+ or unknown. Wilcoxon tests were applied to paired samples to test diversity changes from C1D1 to C4D1. Sourced from immuneACCESS, this table was stored by TCRdb with only in-frame sequences that have V and J called. A share of the clones is absent; for the studies checked, an unresolved V gene accounts for under half, and the remainder has no known explanation. The DNA gave D and trimming, while V, J and clone size come from that table. The sample table records about 46,000 clones; around 81% of these occur just once. Around 20% of the sample goes to the ten largest clones.

The intended sense of this specimen's time point label: cycle 2 day 1 (C2D1) of nivolumab. All trial patients had relapsed after autologous stem cell transplantation, with cohorts A, B and C differing in prior brentuximab vedotin exposure. The trial cohort comprised some 60 patients with relapsed/refractory classical Hodgkin lymphoma whose best overall responses were complete response, partial response or progressive disease. In the multi-cohort phase II CheckMate 205 trial, trial patients received single-agent nivolumab. An independent review committee assessed best overall response by applying the 2007 International Working Group response criteria. Trial PBMCs were collected just before the start of nivolumab (C1D1) and during therapy at cycle 2 day 1 and cycle 4 day 1. Peripheral blood was collected in 8 mL Vacutainer Cell Preparation Tubes, from which PBMCs were isolated by centrifugation and then cryopreserved.

The source is a human donor with classical Hodgkin lymphoma. The source material was peripheral blood mononuclear cells (PBMCs), sampled before the second cycle of nivolumab.

CDR3 protein: CASSADRGVEKLFF. In nucleotides, the sequence is TGTGCCAGCAGCGCGGACAGGGGGGTTGAAAAACTGTTTTTT. The chain employs TRBV7-9 and TRBJ1-4; the junction holds 10 bases that match TRBD1. The CDR3 starts with the cysteine, ends with the phenylalanine, and has 14 residues. Only the CDR3 region is kept as DNA, spanning 42 bases read in frame from base 1. CDR1 and CDR2 (SEHNR, FQNEAQ) derive from the germline V gene (reference sequence). Relative to germline, V is missing 5 bases and J is missing 7 bases, with 4 bases of the junction outside any gene match.